The 26 T cell receptor beta chains presented below share a single source sample, sequenced in a study of CD8+ T cells in alopecia areata. The study team obtained lesional scalp punch biopsies and peripheral blood from alopecia areata patients. Reverse transcription of extracted RNA yielded cDNA, which provided the sequencing template. Using immunoSEQ multiplex PCR, the repertoire was profiled, and TCRdb retains in-frame clones only, with some absent. The top ten hold 12% of the sample, which has fewer than 20,000 clones, roughly 60% seen once. Input material: skin. The receptors stem from a human donor with alopecia areata.

This clone was observed a few times. This rearrangement joins TRBV28 to TRBJ1-1, with TRBD1 as a possible D gene (5 bases). V was pared by 5 bases and J by 3 bases, with 13 bases between. CDR1 and CDR2 (germline): MDHEN, SYDVKM. The CDR3 covers 14 residues. The chain's CDR3 is CASSTRQGDTEAFF. CDR3 nucleotides: TGTGCCAGCAGTACCCGCCAGGGCGACACTGAAGCTTTCTTT. The complete variable domain, with remaining parts taken from reference TRBV28 and TRBJ1-1, reads DVKVTQSSRYLVKRTGEKVFLECVQDMDHENMFWYRQDPGLGLRLIYFSYDVKMKEKGDIPEGYSVSREKKERFSLILESASTNQTSMYLCASSTRQGDTEAFFGQGTRLTVV.

V is TRBV5-6 and J is TRBJ2-6, with D hard to call. The CDR3 loop spans 18 amino acids. CDR1 is SGHDT and CDR2 is YYEEEE in the germline V gene. V was clipped by 2 bases and J by 0 bases, with 15 bases between them. In nucleotides, the CDR3 is TGTGCCAGCAGCTTTTTACTGGGTTTTGACTCTGGGGCCAACGTCCTGACTTTC. Protein product: CASSFLLGFDSGANVLTF.

This clone was picked up one time. The chain combines TRBV7-3 with TRBJ2-1, with 10 bases that match TRBD1. The J segment lost 0 bases and the V segment lost 4 bases, leaving 0 bases of the junction unmatched. The CDR3 is 15 residues long. Germline assignment: CDR1 SGHTA and CDR2 FQGTGA. The CDR3 DNA reads as TGTGCCAGCAGCTGGACAGGGGGCTCCTACAATGAGCAGTTCTTC. Encoded protein: CASSWTGGSYNEQFF.

This clone turned up a few times. This chain links TRBV18 with TRBJ2-5, with D perhaps TRBD1 or TRBD2 (5 bases each). Germline V gene lookup returns CDR1 KGHSH and CDR2 LQKENI. CDR3 length equals 14 residues. The V and J ends lost 6 bases and 0 bases respectively, with 11 bases between them. CDR3 region: CASSEKGHQETQYF. The CDR3 region has the DNA TGTGCCAGCTCGGAGAAGGGACACCAAGAGACCCAGTACTTC.

V usage is TRBV7-9 and J usage is TRBJ2-7, with 8 bases fitting TRBD2. Trimming cost V 6 bases and J 1 base; bases outside gene matches: 5. The V gene's germline CDR1 is SEHNR and CDR2 FQNEAQ (reference sequence). There are 14 residues in the CDR3. In DNA form, the CDR3 reads TGTGCCAGCAGTATAGCGGGGACATCCTACGAGCAGTACTTC. This encodes CASSIAGTSYEQYF.

Here the CDR3 DNA reads TGTGCCAGCAGCCTACCAGGGCGATATGGCTACACCTTC. Residues: CASSLPGRYGYTF. The genes are TRBV5-5 and TRBJ1-2, with D maybe TRBD1 (5 bases). Trimming removed 4 bases from V and 5 bases from J, with 12 bases in between. The CDR3 consists of 13 residues. Germline V gene data show CDR1 as SGHKS and CDR2 as YYEKEE (reference sequence).

Notes on this clone: Different DNA sequences within this sample yield the same CDR3. The rearrangement joins TRBV11-2 to TRBJ2-7; D unclear. Germline V gene sequence: CDR1 SGHAT, CDR2 FQNNGV. Trimming left V 4 bases short and J 3 bases short, with 4 bases between. CDR3 size: 11 residues. CDR3 sequence reads: CASSSNYEQYF. CDR3 bases: TGTGCCAGCAGCTCCAACTACGAGCAGTACTTC.

The chain has TRBV28 and TRBJ2-6; 7 positions agree with TRBD1. CDR3 size: 18 residues. In germline, CDR1 is MDHEN, CDR2 SYDVKM. The trim removed 5 bases at V and 1 base at J, leaving 11 bases unmatched. In DNA form, the CDR3 reads TGTGCCAGCAGTCCTCCGGGACAGTTAAGTTCTGGGGCCAACGTCCTGACTTTC. Translation: CASSPPGQLSSGANVLTF.

This clone occurred a few times. This chain joins TRBV28 and TRBJ2-5; D is perhaps TRBD2 (6 bases). CDR1 and CDR2 (germline): MDHEN, SYDVKM. Deletions cut 6 bases from V and 2 bases from J, with 19 bases between. The CDR3 consists of 16 residues. CDR3 DNA: TGTGCCAGCAGCCGCCACACGGGACTCGGACAAGAGACCCAGTACTTC. Protein sequence: CASSRHTGLGQETQYF.

The chain has TRBV11-2 and TRBJ2-5; a weak D match, TRBD2 (7 bases). The CDR3 has 14 amino acids. CDR1 SGHAT and CDR2 FQNNGV come from the germline V gene. Trimming stripped 5 bases from V and 3 bases from J, with 13 bases between. CDR3 in amino acids: CASSPGGPEETQYF. In DNA, the CDR3 is TGTGCCAGCAGCCCCGGGGGGCCCGAAGAGACCCAGTACTTC. Complete variable domain (other parts from reference TRBV11-2 and TRBJ2-5): EAGVAQSPRYKIIEKRQSVAFWCNPISGHATLYWYQQILGQGPKLLIQFQNNGVVDDSQLPKDRFSAERLKGVDSTLKIQPAKLEDSAVYLCASSPGGPEETQYFGPGTRLLVL.

The chain recombines TRBV4-3 with TRBJ2-5; tentatively, D is TRBD2 (6 bases). CDR1 and CDR2 from the germline V gene are LGHNA and YSLEER. V lost 1 base and J 5 bases, leaving 11 bases between the germline ends. The CDR3 length is 14 residues. The CDR3 sequence: CASSQGAGQETQYF. As DNA, the CDR3 is TGCGCCAGCAGCCAAGGAGCGGGCCAGGAGACCCAGTACTTC.

This clone was counted a single time. V is TRBV10-1 and J is TRBJ2-2; TRBD2 is a possible D gene (5 bases). The CDR3 length is 15 residues. Trimming cost V 3 bases and J 3 bases, with 11 bases left between them. Germline CDR1 and CDR2: WNHNN and SYGVQD (reference sequence). The CDR3 protein is CASSDSGSYTGELFF. CDR3 in DNA: TGCGCCAGCAGTGACTCGGGGAGTTACACCGGGGAGCTGTTTTTT.

V and J are TRBV5-1 and TRBJ2-7, with D perhaps matching TRBD2 (5 bases). Germline V gene lookup returns CDR1 SGHRS and CDR2 YFSETQ. The CDR3 runs to 20 residues. V lost 0 bases, J lost 7 bases, and 32 bases lay in between. In DNA, the CDR3 is TGCGCCAGCAGCTTGGACCCTAAAGGTTACGACGGGGAGCCGACGTTGGAGCAGTACTTC. Its protein is CASSLDPKGYDGEPTLEQYF. Filled out from reference TRBV5-1 and TRBJ2-7, the complete variable domain reads KAGVTQTPRYLIKTRGQQVTLSCSPISGHRSVSWYQQTPGQGLQFLFEYFSETQRNKGNFPGRFSGRQFSNSRSEMNVSTLELGDSALYLCASSLDPKGYDGEPTLEQYFGPGTRLTVT.

The rearrangement joins TRBV28 to TRBJ1-5; D perhaps matches TRBD1 (5 bases). The V gene's germline CDR1 is MDHEN and CDR2 SYDVKM. This CDR3 is 13 amino acids long. V was pared by 7 bases and J by 5 bases, with 12 bases between. CDR3 region: CASKGGDDQPQHF. The CDR3 region has the DNA TGTGCCAGCAAGGGCGGGGACGATCAGCCCCAGCATTTT.

This clone has only a few counts. The gene calls are TRBV4-2 and TRBJ2-3, with 13 bases fitting TRBD2. The CDR3 totals 16 residues. With 6 bases clipped from V and 3 bases from J, the junction kept 6 bases outside the gene matches. Looked up from germline, CDR1 is LGHNA and CDR2 is YNFKEQ. As DNA, the CDR3 is TGTGCCAGCAGTTTACTAGCGGGAGGGACGACAGATACGCAGTATTTT. Residues: CASSLLAGGTTDTQYF.

This clone was seen a handful of times. This chain connects TRBV15 to TRBJ1-2; D may be TRBD1 (6 bases). From germline, CDR1 is LNHNV and CDR2 YYDKDF (reference sequence). CDR3 length: 13 residues. V lost 3 bases and J 6 bases, leaving 11 bases between the germline ends. The chain's CDR3 is CATSSWTVDGYTF. DNA for the CDR3: TGTGCCACCAGCAGCTGGACAGTTGATGGCTACACCTTC.

This chain joins TRBV6-5 and TRBJ2-3; the D gene is possibly TRBD2 (6 bases). Germline CDR1 reads MNHEY; CDR2 reads SVGAGI. Trimming took off 0 bases at V and 6 bases at J, with 10 bases between the two ends. The CDR3 loop spans 14 amino acids. The CDR3 sequence is CASSYSRGGDTQYF. CDR3 nucleotide sequence: TGTGCCAGCAGTTACTCCCGTGGGGGGGATACGCAGTATTTT.

The rearrangement links TRBV7-8 to TRBJ2-7, with 14 positions matching TRBD2. CDR1 and CDR2 from the germline V gene are SGHVS and FQNEAQ. V was clipped by 5 bases and J by 5 bases; unmatched bases: 5. The CDR3 sequence is 15 residues long. The CDR3 sequence: CASSPGLAGAHEQYF. DNA for the CDR3: TGTGCCAGCAGCCCGGGACTAGCGGGAGCCCACGAGCAGTACTTC. Full variable domain (missing parts from reference TRBV7-8 and TRBJ2-7): GAGVSQSPRYKVAKRGQDVALRCDPISGHVSLFWYQQALGQGPEFLTYFQNEAQLDKSGLPSDRFFAERPEGSVSTLKIQRTQQEDSAVYLCASSPGLAGAHEQYFGPGTRLTVT.

The chain carries TRBV4-2 and TRBJ1-4; 10 bases agree with TRBD1. The trim removed 0 bases at V and 3 bases at J, leaving 4 bases unmatched. Germline V gene data show CDR1 as LGHNA and CDR2 as YNFKEQ. The length of the CDR3 is 17 residues. CDR3 in amino acids: CASSQEGQGVANEKLFF. Written as DNA, the CDR3 is TGTGCCAGCAGCCAAGAAGGACAGGGGGTGGCTAATGAAAAACTGTTTTTT.

This sequence joins TRBV28 and TRBJ1-2; the match to TRBD1 covers 8 bases. Germline-derived CDR1 and CDR2 are MDHEN and SYDVKM. The CDR3 totals 13 residues. With 6 bases clipped from V and 4 bases from J, the junction kept 4 bases outside the gene matches. CDR3 in DNA: TGTGCCAGCAGGGGGACAGGTCTCTATGGCTACACCTTC. Protein product: CASRGTGLYGYTF.

This chain joins TRBV11-2 and TRBJ2-1; TRBD1 aligns across 9 bases. The CDR3 is 15 residues long. The V segment lost 1 base and the J segment 8 bases; nucleotides outside the gene matches: 6. Looked up from germline, CDR1 is SGHAT and CDR2 is FQNNGV. CDR3 region: CASSLVYRGRDEQFF. In DNA, the CDR3 is TGTGCCAGCAGCTTAGTGTACAGGGGGCGCGATGAGCAGTTCTTC.

The V gene is TRBV2, the J gene TRBJ2-7, with 7 positions matching TRBD1. There are 13 residues in the CDR3. V was clipped by 8 bases and J by 0 bases; unmatched bases: 4. Germline values: CDR1 SNHLY, CDR2 FYNNEI. CDR3 DNA sequence: TGTGCCAGCTTCGGGGACAGCTCCTACGAGCAGTACTTC. Translation: CASFGDSSYEQYF.

CDR3 protein: CASRSWGSGYTF. As DNA, the CDR3 is TGTGCCAGCAGGTCATGGGGCTCTGGCTACACCTTC. The chain couples TRBV6-5 to TRBJ1-2; maybe TRBD1 (5 bases). Germline values: CDR1 MNHEY, CDR2 SVGAGI. The CDR3 is made up of 12 amino acids. V lost 6 bases to trimming and J lost 7 bases, with 12 bases between them.

The V gene is TRBV19, the J gene TRBJ1-5; 12 positions match TRBD1. This CDR3 spans 15 amino acids. The V gene end was trimmed by 4 bases and the J gene end by 10 bases; junction bases not matched to a gene: 8. Germline-derived CDR1 and CDR2 are LNHDA and SQIVND (reference sequence). The CDR3 loop reads CASSTVPGQGAPQHF. In DNA form, the CDR3 reads TGTGCCAGTAGTACAGTCCCGGGACAGGGGGCACCCCAGCATTTT.

The J gene is TRBJ2-5, the V gene TRBV28; no clear D. This CDR3 spans 12 amino acids. Germline lookup yields CDR1 MDHEN and CDR2 SYDVKM. V was cut by 6 bases and J by 5 bases, with 10 bases left in between. The CDR3 DNA reads TGTGCCAGCAGCAGCCTGGTCGAGACCCAGTACTTC. It encodes CASSSLVETQYF.

The rearrangement joins TRBV7-9 to TRBJ2-7; D unresolved. Per germline, CDR1 SEHNR and CDR2 FQNEAQ (reference sequence). The V gene lost 1 base and the J gene lost 4 bases, with 11 bases spanning the gap. There are 14 residues in the CDR3. The CDR3 spells CASSLGAFGYEQYF. Here the CDR3 DNA reads TGTGCCAGCAGCTTAGGGGCCTTTGGATACGAGCAGTACTTC.